This T cell receptor beta chain was obtained from a study of cytomegalovirus exposure and HLA in healthy donors. The V gene's germline CDR1 is SEHNR and CDR2 FQNEAQ (reference sequence). V was pared by 5 bases and J by 9 bases, with 23 bases between. The CDR3 runs to 16 residues. The PCR ran on 60 Vbeta and 13 Jbeta primers. Measured with immunoSEQ multiplex PCR; TCRdb has only the in-frame clones, and not every one. The data contain over 130,000 clones, 80% of them singletons. This clonotype was obtained from a female donor in good health and CMV-seronegative. The sequencing input was PBMCs. The chain uses TRBV7-9 and TRBJ2-1, with unresolved D. The CDR3 here is CASSATHIPTPSEQFF. CDR3 in DNA: TGTGCCAGCAGCGCCACACATATCCCCACCCCCAGTGAGCAGTTCTTC.